This is a list of T cell receptor beta chains from one sample in a study of T cell responses to AZD1222 COVID-19 vaccine. Clones were read by immunoSEQ multiplex PCR, and TCRdb kept only the in-frame ones, dropping some. The data show 83,000 or so clones, 88% seen once. This material consisted of peripheral blood, taken on day 0 of MenACWY control vaccination. The receptors here all came from an adult in good health. CDR3s include the opening cysteine and the closing phenylalanine or tryptophan. D genes are given only for firm matches. Clone size is given for some rows only: seen once, a few or many times, or a class if the clone is expanded.

TRBV3-1/TRBV3-2	few	TRBD1	TRBJ1-2	TGTGCCAGCAGCCAAGATGGGAGGGGGCAGTCTGGCTACACCTTC	CASSQDGRGQSGYTF
TRBV28	-	TRBD1	TRBJ2-7	TGTGCCAGCAGACCCCCGGGACAGGGGAAGGCACGGCAGTACTTC	CASRPPGQGKARQYF
TRBV30	-	-	TRBJ1-2	TGTGCCTGGAGTCTGACCAAACTCAATCCCTATGGCTACACCTTC	CAWSLTKLNPYGYTF
TRBV27	-	-	TRBJ2-2	TGTGCCAGCACCGGCGGCAGTCTCTACGCGAACACCGGGGAGCTGTTTTTT	CASTGGSLYANTGELFF
TRBV5-1	-	TRBD2	TRBJ2-3	TGCGCCAGCAGCTCTCAAAACCCCCTAGCGGGAGTGGCAGATACGCAGTATTTT	CASSSQNPLAGVADTQYF
TRBV7-9	once	-	TRBJ1-1	TGTGCCAGCAGCACAAGTGGGGTACAGCACACTGAAGCTTTCTTT	CASSTSGVQHTEAFF
TRBV4-2	few	-	TRBJ2-2	TGTGCCAGCAGCCAAGGTTCCTTGGGTAGGCTCACCGGGGAGCTGTTTTTT	CASSQGSLGRLTGELFF
TRBV28	-	-	TRBJ2-2	TGTGCCAGCAGTCCAGAAAGAAGGCTGTTTTTT	CASSPERRLFF
TRBV6-5	-	TRBD1	TRBJ1-2	TGTGCCAGCATTCCGGGACAGGGGATCTATGGCTACACCTTC	CASIPGQGIYGYTF
TRBV9	-	-	TRBJ2-3	TGTGCCAGCAGCGCCGAGCTAGCGCCTCAACACACAGATACGCAGTATTTT	CASSAELAPQHTDTQYF
TRBV28	-	-	TRBJ1-5	TGTGCCAGCAGTATAGACAGCGTTTATCAGCCCCAGCATTTT	CASSIDSVYQPQHF